One and the same sample provided the 16 T cell receptor beta chains below, sequenced in a study of regulatory T cells in long-lasting Graves disease. The time point was: persistent/refractory GD, antithyroid drugs over 5 years with positive TRAb. The TCR library was made from RNA that had been extracted from PBMCs in TRIzol. Arm-PCR of CDR3 regions and iRepertoire HTBI primers were the basis on which TCR beta libraries were built. TCRdb re-derived calls from the multiplex PCR reads in MiXCR, one entry per CDR3 protein. Among 350,000 to 450,000 distinct CDR3 sequences listed, 20% to 25% were seen once. Sequences were derived from peripheral blood mononuclear cells (PBMCs), sampled when the disease was refractory, from a patient treated with antithyroid drugs. The receptors here all came from a female donor with Graves disease.

CDR3 coding DNA: TGCAGCGTTGAAGGCGGCGGGACAGGCCTATTGAACACTGAAGCTTTCTTT. This sequence encodes CSVEGGGTGLLNTEAFF. This sequence joins TRBV29-1 and TRBJ1-1; 8 bases align to TRBD1. V was clipped by 1 base and J by 0 bases; unmatched bases: 10. Germline V CDR1 and CDR2: SQVTM, ANQGSEA. The CDR3 contains 17 residues.

This clonotype was recorded a few times. This chain uses TRBV20-1 with TRBJ2-7, with 7 bases matching TRBD2. Trimming took 0 bases from V and 3 from J; bases not matched to a gene: 8. This CDR3 region has 15 residues. Germline CDR1 reads DFQATT; CDR2 reads SNEGSKA (reference sequence). CDR3 amino acids: CSARDRPSGRYEQYF. The CDR3 DNA reads TGCAGTGCTAGAGACCGCCCTAGCGGACGCTACGAGCAGTACTTC.

This clonotype was recorded a few times. V is TRBV6-2 or TRBV6-3 and J is TRBJ1-6; no clear D gene. The CDR3 has 14 residues. Germline V gene lookup returns CDR1 MNHEY and CDR2 SVGEGT. V was pared by 0 bases and J by 15 bases, with 15 bases between. The CDR3 region is CASSYSLWGENLHF. The CDR3 DNA follows: TGTGCCAGCAGTTACTCGCTTTGGGGAGAGAACCTCCACTTT.

The genes are TRBV19 and TRBJ1-5; 7 nucleotides align to TRBD1. Germline trimming cut 3 bases from V and 4 bases from J; bases unmatched to any gene: 3. Germline loops: CDR1 LNHDA, CDR2 SQIVND (reference sequence). The CDR3 runs 14 residues. CDR3 region: CASSMDRKNQPQHF. Written as DNA, the CDR3 is TGTGCCAGTAGTATGGACAGGAAGAATCAGCCCCAGCATTTT. The full variable domain, in which reference TRBV19 and TRBJ1-5 provide the parts outside the CDR3, is DGGITQSPKYLFRKEGQNVTLSCEQNLNHDAMYWYRQDPGQGLRLIYYSQIVNDFQKGDIAEGYSVSREKKESFPLTVTSAQKNPTAFYLCASSMDRKNQPQHFGDGTRLSIL.

V usage is TRBV19 and J usage is TRBJ2-2, with TRBD1 identical over 9 bases. The V gene's germline CDR1 is LNHDA and CDR2 SQIVND (reference sequence). Trimming cost V 8 bases and J 0 bases; bases outside gene matches: 16. The CDR3 consists of 19 residues. In DNA, the CDR3 is TGTGCCAGTTACAGGGACAGGGAATTAGGGGAGCCGAACACCGGGGAGCTGTTTTTT. Residues: CASYRDRELGEPNTGELFF. Drawing the rest from reference TRBV19 and TRBJ2-2, the complete variable domain is DGGITQSPKYLFRKEGQNVTLSCEQNLNHDAMYWYRQDPGQGLRLIYYSQIVNDFQKGDIAEGYSVSREKKESFPLTVTSAQKNPTAFYLCASYRDRELGEPNTGELFFGEGSRLTVL.

This clonotype has a handful of counts. This sequence joins TRBV30 and TRBJ2-5; possible D gene TRBD1, 7 bases. The CDR3 sequence is 14 residues long. V lost 4 bases and J 1 base, leaving 13 bases between the germline ends. CDR1 GTSNPN and CDR2 SVGIG come from the germline V gene (reference sequence). CDR3 loop: CAWKRGTVQETQYF. The CDR3, as DNA: TGTGCCTGGAAGCGCGGGACAGTCCAAGAGACCCAGTACTTC. The full variable domain, its missing parts supplied by reference TRBV30 and TRBJ2-5, is SQTIHQWPATLVQPVGSPLSLECTVEGTSNPNLYWYRQAAGRGLQLLFYSVGIGQISSEVPQNLSASRPQDRQFILSSKKLLLSDSGFYLCAWKRGTVQETQYFGPGTRLLVL.

The genes are TRBV12-3 or TRBV12-4 and TRBJ2-7, with TRBD1 matching over 8 bases. The CDR3 is 14 residues long. V lost 6 bases and J lost 3; bases outside the gene matches: 7. As DNA, the CDR3 is TGTGCCAGCAGCACGCCGGGACAGGACTACGAGCAGTACTTC. Translating it yields CASSTPGQDYEQYF.

The chain is built from TRBV5-6 and TRBJ1-2, with a possible D match to TRBD1 (6 bases). V gave up 4 bases and J gave up 3 bases, with 16 bases separating them. The germline gives CDR1 SGHDT, CDR2 YYEEEE. The CDR3 loop spans 15 amino acids. The CDR3 DNA follows: TGTGCCAGCAGCGTGCGACAGGAGGGCTACTATGGCTACACCTTC. This gives the protein CASSVRQEGYYGYTF.

There are many counts of this clonotype. J is TRBJ1-2 and V is TRBV19; weak D call: TRBD1 (5 bases). CDR1 is LNHDA, CDR2 SQIVND, per germline (reference sequence). The CDR3 runs 13 residues. V lost 3 bases, J lost 6 bases, and 11 bases lay in between. The DNA of the CDR3 is TGTGCCAGTAGTATCTCAGGGAACCATGGCTACACCTTC. Its translation is CASSISGNHGYTF.

This clonotype came up a few times. The chain links TRBV4-3 to TRBJ1-1; D gene unclear. CDR1 and CDR2 from the germline V gene are LGHNA and YSLEER. The CDR3 runs 17 residues. V was clipped by 1 base and J by 4 bases, with 19 bases between them. The DNA for the CDR3 is TGCGCCAGCAGCCAAGGGCAGGCCTATGCCTCATCCACTGAAGCTTTCTTT. It codes for CASSQGQAYASSTEAFF.

This clonotype was seen a handful of times. The chain uses TRBV6-2 or TRBV6-3 and TRBJ2-7; 8 positions agree with TRBD1. Germline CDR1 reads MNHEY; CDR2 reads SVGEGT. The CDR3 has 14 residues. Germline trimming cut 6 bases from V and 7 bases from J; bases unmatched to any gene: 11. CDR3 protein: CASSTGQGLLEQYF. CDR3 coding DNA: TGTGCCAGCAGCACAGGACAGGGTCTCCTTGAGCAGTACTTC.

This chain links TRBV20-1 with TRBJ2-1, with TRBD2 matching over 7 bases. The V and J ends lost 5 bases and 4 bases, in that order; junction bases with no gene match: 17. Per the germline V gene, CDR1 is DFQATT and CDR2 is SNEGSKA (reference sequence). The length of the CDR3 is 17 residues. The CDR3 reads CSAADVAGALNYNEQFF. The CDR3 nucleotides read TGCAGTGCTGCCGACGTGGCGGGAGCCCTTAATTACAATGAGCAGTTCTTC.

The table lists this clonotype with many counts. The chain uses TRBV20-1 and TRBJ1-2, with D hard to call. Deletions cut 2 bases from V and 5 bases from J, with 18 bases between. The CDR3 runs to 15 residues. CDR1 and CDR2 (germline): DFQATT, SNEGSKA (reference sequence). Written as DNA, the CDR3 is TGCAGTGCTAGACCGGACCGACCAAACCGTTATGGCTACACCTTC. This sequence encodes CSARPDRPNRYGYTF.

This clonotype was seen at least ten times. V is TRBV11-3 and J is TRBJ1-5; 7 bases fit TRBD1. Per germline, CDR1 SGHNT and CDR2 YENEEA. The CDR3 loop spans 20 amino acids. With 0 bases clipped from V and 7 bases from J, the junction kept 21 bases outside the gene matches. Written as DNA, the CDR3 is TGTGCCAGCAGCTTAGATTTCCGAGACAGGGTAATTTTCGCATGGCAGCCCCAGCATTTT. Amino acids: CASSLDFRDRVIFAWQPQHF.

For this clonotype: This may come from a read error, since a much larger clone is one base off. V gene TRBV12-3 or TRBV12-4 combines with J gene TRBJ1-2; the D gene is possibly TRBD1 (6 bases). V was clipped by 1 base and J by 8 bases, with 14 bases between them. This CDR3 is built from 14 residues. This CDR3 is CASSLGGLIMGYTF. CDR3 in DNA: TGTGCCAGCAGTTTAGGGGGGCTAATAATGGGCTACACCTTC.

This clonotype was seen many times. The genes are TRBV24-1 and TRBJ2-5; D unresolved. The CDR3 runs to 12 residues. Germline V gives CDR1 KGHDR, CDR2 SFDVKD. Trimming removed 4 bases at V and 5 bases at J, with 7 bases between. The CDR3 sequence is CATSDLDETQYF. The CDR3 DNA is TGTGCCACCAGTGACTTGGATGAGACCCAGTACTTC.